This T cell receptor beta chain was profiled in a study of blood T cell repertoires in COVID-19. At the level of the study: T cells, B-cell-depleted T cells, or PBMCs provided the cDNA or gDNA that served as material.

The assay was immunoSEQ multiplex PCR, and TCRdb's table has in-frame clones only and misses some. This table has 90,000 to 120,000 clones, approximately 89% appearing once. CDR3 size: 10 residues. V lost 10 bases to trimming and J lost 1 base, with 4 bases between them. From germline, CDR1 is MNHEY and CDR2 SVGAGI. The chain combines TRBV6-5 with TRBJ1-1; no clear D gene. Material: peripheral blood. This receptor was obtained from a man in his 60s with acute or convalescent COVID-19. The CDR3 DNA follows: TGTGCCACAGGGAACACTGAAGCTTTCTTT. This encodes CATGNTEAFF.